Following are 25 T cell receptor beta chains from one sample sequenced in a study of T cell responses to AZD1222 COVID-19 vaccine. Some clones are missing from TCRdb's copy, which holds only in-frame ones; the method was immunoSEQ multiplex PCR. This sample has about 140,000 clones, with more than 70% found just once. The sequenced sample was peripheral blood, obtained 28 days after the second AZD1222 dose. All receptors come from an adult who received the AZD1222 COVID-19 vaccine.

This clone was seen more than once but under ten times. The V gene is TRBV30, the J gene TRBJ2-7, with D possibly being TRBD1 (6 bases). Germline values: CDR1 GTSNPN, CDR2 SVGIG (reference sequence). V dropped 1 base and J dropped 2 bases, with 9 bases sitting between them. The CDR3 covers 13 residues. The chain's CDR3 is CAWSEGHTYEQYF. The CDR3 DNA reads TGTGCCTGGAGTGAGGGACACACCTACGAGCAGTACTTC.

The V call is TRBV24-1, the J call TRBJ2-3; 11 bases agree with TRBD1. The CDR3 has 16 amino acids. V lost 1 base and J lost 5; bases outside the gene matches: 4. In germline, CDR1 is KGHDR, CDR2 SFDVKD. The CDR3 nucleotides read TGTGCCACCAGTGATTTAGGGACAGGGGGATTAGATACGCAGTATTTT. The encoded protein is CATSDLGTGGLDTQYF.

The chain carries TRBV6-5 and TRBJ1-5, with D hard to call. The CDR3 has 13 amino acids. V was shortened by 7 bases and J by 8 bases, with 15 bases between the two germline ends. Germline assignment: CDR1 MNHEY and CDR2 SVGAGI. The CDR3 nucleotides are TGTGCCAGCATAGGCAGTGGTGTCGAGCCCCAGCATTTT. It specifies CASIGSGVEPQHF.

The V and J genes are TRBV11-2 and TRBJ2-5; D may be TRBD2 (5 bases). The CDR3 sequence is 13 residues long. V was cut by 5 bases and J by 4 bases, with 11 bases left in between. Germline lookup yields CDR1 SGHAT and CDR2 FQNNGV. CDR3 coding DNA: TGTGCCAGCAGCCCGGAGGCCAGAGAGACCCAGTACTTC. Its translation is CASSPEARETQYF.

For the CDR3, the DNA is TGCGCCAGCAGTTTGGGGGGATTTAACACCGGGGAGCTGTTTTTT. Translation gives CASSLGGFNTGELFF. This chain joins TRBV10-2 and TRBJ2-2; tentative D call: TRBD2 (6 bases). Per the germline V gene, CDR1 is WSHSY and CDR2 is SAAADI. Trimming stripped 5 bases from V and 2 bases from J, with 12 bases between. The CDR3 sequence is 15 residues long.

The CDR3 nucleotides are TGTGCCAGCAGCTTGGTCAGGTGGGAGCAGTACTTC. Its translation is CASSLVRWEQYF. The gene calls are TRBV7-9 and TRBJ2-7; D unresolved. V gave up 3 bases and J gave up 7 bases, with 10 bases separating them. Looked up from germline, CDR1 is SEHNR and CDR2 is FQNEAQ (reference sequence). This CDR3 region has 12 residues.

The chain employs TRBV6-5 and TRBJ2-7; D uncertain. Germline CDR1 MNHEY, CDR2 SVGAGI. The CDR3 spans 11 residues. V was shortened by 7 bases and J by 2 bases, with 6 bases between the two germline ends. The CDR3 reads CASTGTYEQYF. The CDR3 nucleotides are TGTGCCAGCACGGGTACCTACGAGCAGTACTTC.

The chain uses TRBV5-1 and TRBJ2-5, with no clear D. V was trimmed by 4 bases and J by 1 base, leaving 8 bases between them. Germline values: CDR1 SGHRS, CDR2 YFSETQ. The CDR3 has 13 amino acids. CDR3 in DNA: TGCGCCAGCAGCCCCGGGTCCCAAGAGACCCAGTACTTC. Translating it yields CASSPGSQETQYF.

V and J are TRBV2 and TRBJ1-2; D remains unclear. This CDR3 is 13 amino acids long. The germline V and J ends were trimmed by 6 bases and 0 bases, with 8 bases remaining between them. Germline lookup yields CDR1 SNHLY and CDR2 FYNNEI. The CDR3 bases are TGTGCCAGCAGAGAGACGGCTAACTATGGCTACACCTTC. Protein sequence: CASRETANYGYTF.

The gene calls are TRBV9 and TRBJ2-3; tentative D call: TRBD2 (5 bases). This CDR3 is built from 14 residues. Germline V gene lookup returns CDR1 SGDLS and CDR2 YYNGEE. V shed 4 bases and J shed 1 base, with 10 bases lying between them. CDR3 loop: CASSPLSGTDTQYF. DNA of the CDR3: TGTGCCAGCAGCCCTCTTAGCGGCACAGATACGCAGTATTTT.

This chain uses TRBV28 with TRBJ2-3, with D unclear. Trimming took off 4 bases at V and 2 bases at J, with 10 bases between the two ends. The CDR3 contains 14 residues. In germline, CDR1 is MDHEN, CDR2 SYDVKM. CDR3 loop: CASSSPSPTDTQYF. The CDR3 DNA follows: TGTGCCAGCAGTTCCCCCAGTCCCACAGATACGCAGTATTTT.

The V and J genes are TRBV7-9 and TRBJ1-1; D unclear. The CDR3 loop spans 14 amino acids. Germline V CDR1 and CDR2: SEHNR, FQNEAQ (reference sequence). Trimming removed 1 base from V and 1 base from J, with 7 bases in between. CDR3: CASSLDKPNTEAFF. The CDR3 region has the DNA TGTGCCAGCAGCTTAGATAAGCCGAACACTGAAGCTTTCTTT.

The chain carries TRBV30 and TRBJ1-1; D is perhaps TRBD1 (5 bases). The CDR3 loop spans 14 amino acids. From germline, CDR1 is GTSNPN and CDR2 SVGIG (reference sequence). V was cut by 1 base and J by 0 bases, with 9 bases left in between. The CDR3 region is CAWSAGRVNTEAFF. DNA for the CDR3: TGTGCCTGGAGTGCGGGCAGGGTGAACACTGAAGCTTTCTTT.

The CDR3 sequence is CASSVGFSGANVLTF. The CDR3 coding sequence is TGTGCCAGCAGCGTAGGTTTCTCTGGGGCCAACGTCCTGACTTTC. This chain connects TRBV9 to TRBJ2-6, with no clear D. Trimming took 0 bases from V and 0 from J, leaving 4 bases between them. Germline CDR1 and CDR2: SGDLS and YYNGEE. The CDR3 is made up of 15 amino acids.

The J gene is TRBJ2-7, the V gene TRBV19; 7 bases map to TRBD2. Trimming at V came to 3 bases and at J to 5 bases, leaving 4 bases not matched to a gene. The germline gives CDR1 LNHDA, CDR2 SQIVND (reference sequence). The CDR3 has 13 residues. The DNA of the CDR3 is TGTGCCAGTAGTATGTGGGGAGGGAACGAGCAGTACTTC. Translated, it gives CASSMWGGNEQYF.

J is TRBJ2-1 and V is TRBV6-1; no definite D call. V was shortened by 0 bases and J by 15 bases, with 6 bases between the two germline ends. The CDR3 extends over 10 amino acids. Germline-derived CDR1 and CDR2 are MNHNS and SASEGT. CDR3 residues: CASSEASTFF. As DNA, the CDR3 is TGTGCCAGCAGTGAAGCCTCTACGTTCTTC.

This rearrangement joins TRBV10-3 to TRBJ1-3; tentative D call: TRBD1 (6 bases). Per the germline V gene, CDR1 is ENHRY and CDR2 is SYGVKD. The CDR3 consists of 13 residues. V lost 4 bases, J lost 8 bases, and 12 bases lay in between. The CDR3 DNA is TGTGCCATCAGTGCCCCGGGGGCGTACACCATATATTTT. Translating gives CAISAPGAYTIYF.

CDR3: CASDGRGRPVKNIQYF. The DNA for the CDR3 is TGTGCCAGCGACGGGCGGGGCCGCCCCGTCAAAAACATTCAGTACTTC. The V and J genes are TRBV28 and TRBJ2-4; possibly TRBD2 for D (6 bases). This CDR3 region has 16 residues. V was trimmed by 8 bases and J by 3 bases, leaving 20 bases between them. Germline V gene sequence: CDR1 MDHEN, CDR2 SYDVKM.

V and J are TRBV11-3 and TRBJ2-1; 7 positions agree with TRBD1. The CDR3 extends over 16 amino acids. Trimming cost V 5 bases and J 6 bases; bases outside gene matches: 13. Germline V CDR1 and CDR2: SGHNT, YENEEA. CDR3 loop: CASSERGRQTFNEQFF. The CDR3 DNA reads TGTGCCAGCAGCGAGAGGGGGCGCCAGACCTTCAATGAGCAGTTCTTC. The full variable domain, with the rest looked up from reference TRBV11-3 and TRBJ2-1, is EAGVVQSPRYKIIEKKQPVAFWCNPISGHNTLYWYLQNLGQGPELLIRYENEEAVDDSQLPKDRFSAERLKGVDSTLKIQPAELGDSAVYLCASSERGRQTFNEQFFGPGTRLTVL.

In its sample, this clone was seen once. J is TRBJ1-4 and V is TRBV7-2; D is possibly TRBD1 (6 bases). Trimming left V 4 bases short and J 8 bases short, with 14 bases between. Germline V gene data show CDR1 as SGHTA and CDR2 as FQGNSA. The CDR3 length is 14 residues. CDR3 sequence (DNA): TGTGCCAGCAGCTCAGACCAGGGGAGGGAAAAACTGTTTTTT. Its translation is CASSSDQGREKLFF.

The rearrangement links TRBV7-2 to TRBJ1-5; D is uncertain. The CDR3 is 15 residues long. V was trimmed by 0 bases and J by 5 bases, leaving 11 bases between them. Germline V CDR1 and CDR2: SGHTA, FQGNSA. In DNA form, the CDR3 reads TGTGCCAGCAGCTTAGCAGCTGACGGTCATCAGCCCCAGCATTTT. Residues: CASSLAADGHQPQHF.

CDR3 sequence reads: CASSATGASSPLHF. Written as DNA, the CDR3 is TGTGCCAGCAGCGCTACAGGGGCGTCTTCACCCCTCCACTTT. This chain uses TRBV9 with TRBJ1-6, with 7 bases that match TRBD1. This CDR3 is built from 14 residues. The J segment lost 9 bases and the V segment lost 3 bases, leaving 6 bases of the junction unmatched. The germline V gene has CDR1 SGDLS and CDR2 YYNGEE.

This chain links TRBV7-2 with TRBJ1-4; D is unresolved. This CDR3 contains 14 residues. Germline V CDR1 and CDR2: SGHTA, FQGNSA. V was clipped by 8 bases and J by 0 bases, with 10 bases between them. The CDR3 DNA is TGTGCCAGCTCATGGGGAACAACTAATGAAAAACTGTTTTTT. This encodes CASSWGTTNEKLFF.

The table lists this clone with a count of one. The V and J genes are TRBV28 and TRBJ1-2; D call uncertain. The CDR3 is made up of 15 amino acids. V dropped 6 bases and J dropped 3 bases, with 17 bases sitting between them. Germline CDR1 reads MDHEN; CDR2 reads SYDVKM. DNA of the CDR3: TGTGCCAGCAGGCCAAGGTCGCCCAAGGACTATGGCTACACCTTC. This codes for CASRPRSPKDYGYTF.

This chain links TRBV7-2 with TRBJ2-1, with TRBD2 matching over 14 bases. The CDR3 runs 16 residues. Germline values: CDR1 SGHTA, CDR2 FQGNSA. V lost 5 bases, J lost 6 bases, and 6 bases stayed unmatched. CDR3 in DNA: TGTGCCAGCAGCAAACAGACTAGCGGGGGGGGCAATGAGCAGTTCTTC. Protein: CASSKQTSGGGNEQFF.